This T cell receptor (beta chain) appears in the sequencing data of a study of tumor and adjacent non-tumor tissue in lung cancer. The wider study: Stage I to III disease affected over nine men and 5 women aged roughly 30 to 80. About 4.17 million productive TCRbeta reads were obtained per sample on average. Regarding the study as a whole: In normal lung, the top 100 clones were significantly more dominant than in tumor. Compared with tumor, normal lung showed significantly lower TCR diversity.

Germline lookup yields CDR1 ENHRY and CDR2 SYGVKD. This CDR3 has 15 residues. Note on this clonotype: As yet, its antigen is unknown. At one of its ends the junction is not consistent with the germline gene, which may arise from a read error.

Three rounds of nested PCR, following a modified ARM-PCR protocol, produced the TCRbeta library. MiXCR, run by TCRdb on the multiplex PCR reads, gives a single entry per CDR3 protein. The table has about 110,000 distinct CDR3 sequences, 84% seen once. RNA was extracted from bulk tissue without any cell sorting. This clonotype was sampled from a man aged 65 to 79 with non-small cell lung cancer. The source material was lung tumor tissue. This chain connects TRBV10-3 to TRBJ2-3; no clear D. CDR3 bases: TGCGCCATCAGTAAGGAAGAACGGTTAACAGATACGCAGTATTTT. Translation gives CAISKEERLTDTQYF.